A single sample is the source of the 19 T cell receptor beta chains below, sequenced in a study of T cell responses to AZD1222 COVID-19 vaccine. The repertoire was sequenced with immunoSEQ multiplex PCR; TCRdb's copy has only in-frame clones and lacks some. The sample carries around 130,000 clones, almost 90% recorded once. The input for sequencing was peripheral blood, taken on day 0 of AZD1222 vaccination. The receptors shown here come from an adult in good health.

The chain recombines TRBV4-3 with TRBJ1-2, with D unclear. Trimming removed 0 bases from V and 2 bases from J, with 4 bases in between. The CDR3 is 13 amino acids. The germline V gene has CDR1 LGHNA and CDR2 YSLEER. The CDR3: CASSQEVNYGYTF. The CDR3, as DNA: TGCGCCAGCAGCCAAGAGGTAAACTATGGCTACACCTTC.

In this sample, this clone turned up once. The chain combines TRBV19 with TRBJ2-1; TRBD2 agrees at 14 bases. The V gene's germline CDR1 is LNHDA and CDR2 SQIVND (reference sequence). Trimming cost V 3 bases and J 8 bases; bases outside gene matches: 6. This CDR3 has 16 amino acids. CDR3 in DNA: TGTGCCAGTAGTATTGAGGGACTAGCGGGAGCTTATGAGCAGTTCTTC. It translates to CASSIEGLAGAYEQFF.

This clone showed up many times. CDR3 sequence (DNA): TGTGCCAGCAGTTACTCGGTGGAGGGGAGGACCGGGGAGCTGTTTTTT. Translation gives CASSYSVEGRTGELFF. The chain recombines TRBV6-2 or TRBV6-3 with TRBJ2-2; a possible D gene is TRBD2 (6 bases). Germline V gives CDR1 MNHEY, CDR2 SVGEGT. V lost 0 bases and J 5 bases, leaving 13 bases between the germline ends. CDR3 length: 16 amino acids.

The rearrangement links TRBV6-1 to TRBJ2-5, with a weak D call TRBD1 (5 bases). The V and J ends lost 2 bases and 1 base respectively, with 8 bases between them. The CDR3 extends over 14 amino acids. CDR1 and CDR2 (germline): MNHNS, SASEGT. CDR3 bases: TGTGCCAGCAGTGAAACCAGGGCCCAAGAGACCCAGTACTTC. It encodes CASSETRAQETQYF.

J is TRBJ1-1 and V is TRBV12-3 or TRBV12-4; no firm D call. The V end was cut by 3 bases, the J end by 6 bases, with 8 bases between. The CDR3 spans 12 residues. The CDR3 reads CASSLEGSEAFF. In nucleotides, the CDR3 is TGTGCCAGCAGTTTGGAGGGTTCTGAAGCTTTCTTT.

This chain links TRBV6-4 with TRBJ2-1; a possible D gene is TRBD2 (6 bases). V lost 2 bases and J lost 8, with 7 bases in between. CDR3 size: 12 residues. The germline V gene encodes CDR1 MRHNA and CDR2 SNTAGT. CDR3 in amino acids: CASSDGEDEQFF. In DNA, the CDR3 is TGTGCCAGCAGTGACGGGGAGGATGAGCAGTTCTTC.

V is TRBV5-1 and J is TRBJ2-2; D unresolved. Trimming pared 4 bases from V and 1 base from J, leaving 14 bases between. Per germline, CDR1 SGHRS and CDR2 YFSETQ. The CDR3 contains 16 residues. Here the CDR3 reads CASSPQAPGNTGELFF. The CDR3 DNA follows: TGCGCCAGCAGCCCCCAAGCCCCCGGGAACACCGGGGAGCTGTTTTTT.

The table lists this clone with a few counts. This chain links TRBV5-8 with TRBJ1-2, with a possible D match to TRBD1 (5 bases). Between the trimmed V and J ends, which lost 1 base and 9 bases, there was a span of 10 bases. Germline CDR1 reads SGHTS; CDR2 reads YDEGEE. This CDR3 is 12 amino acids long. The CDR3 region is CASSLIPGRYTF. CDR3 bases: TGTGCCAGCAGCTTGATCCCGGGACGCTACACCTTC.

The chain carries TRBV10-1 and TRBJ2-1; perhaps TRBD2 as D (6 bases). Germline V gene lookup returns CDR1 WNHNN and CDR2 SYGVQD (reference sequence). With 6 bases removed from V and 10 bases from J, the gap between germline ends came to 19 bases. The CDR3 loop spans 14 amino acids. The CDR3 reads CASRRGGGPWEQFF. The CDR3 DNA is TGCGCCAGCAGGCGCGGCGGAGGGCCGTGGGAGCAGTTCTTC.

This chain uses TRBV18 with TRBJ1-5, with 8 bases fitting TRBD1. Germline CDR1 KGHSH, CDR2 LQKENI. The CDR3 runs to 15 residues. The J segment lost 0 bases and the V segment lost 3 bases, leaving 1 base of the junction unmatched. CDR3 coding DNA: TGTGCCAGCTCACCGGGACAGGATAGCAATCAGCCCCAGCATTTT. This gives the protein CASSPGQDSNQPQHF.

This chain uses TRBV6-5 with TRBJ1-5; D perhaps matches TRBD1 (6 bases). CDR1 is MNHEY and CDR2 is SVGAGI in the germline V gene. Trimming removed 5 bases from V and 6 bases from J, with 17 bases in between. The CDR3 consists of 15 residues. CDR3 protein: CASSQSQGKRQPQHF. The CDR3 coding sequence is TGTGCCAGCAGTCAATCTCAGGGGAAGCGTCAGCCCCAGCATTTT.

The rearrangement links TRBV3-1 (or the pseudogene TRBV3-2) to TRBJ2-5; TRBD1 aligns across 7 bases. V trimming: 4 bases; J trimming: 6 bases; junction bases outside the gene matches: 8. The CDR3 runs 14 residues. Looked up from germline, CDR1 is LGHDT and CDR2 is YNNKEL (reference sequence). CDR3 region: CASSRYGQDQTQYF. As DNA, the CDR3 is TGTGCCAGCAGCCGGTATGGACAGGACCAGACCCAGTACTTC.

The gene calls are TRBV19 and TRBJ1-5; no definite D call. The CDR3 is 14 residues long. The germline CDR1 and CDR2 sequences are LNHDA and SQIVND (reference sequence). V was cut by 7 bases and J by 6 bases, with 16 bases left in between. CDR3 in DNA: TGTGCCAGTACGTCTGGCCGATTGGGTCAGCCCCAGCATTTT. The encoded protein is CASTSGRLGQPQHF. The variable domain in full, with the rest retrieved from reference TRBV19 and TRBJ1-5, is DGGITQSPKYLFRKEGQNVTLSCEQNLNHDAMYWYRQDPGQGLRLIYYSQIVNDFQKGDIAEGYSVSREKKESFPLTVTSAQKNPTAFYLCASTSGRLGQPQHFGDGTRLSIL.

This clone was counted a few times. The chain has TRBV18 and TRBJ1-3; D is perhaps TRBD1 (6 bases). CDR3 size: 15 residues. The germline V gene encodes CDR1 KGHSH and CDR2 LQKENI. Trimming stripped 3 bases from V and 8 bases from J, with 17 bases between. CDR3 DNA sequence: TGTGCCAGCTCACCTCAGGAACAGGGTCCGGACACCATATATTTT. This translates into CASSPQEQGPDTIYF.

For the CDR3, the DNA is TGTGCCAGCTCACCGTTAGCGGGAGGGCTTGCAGATACGCAGTATTTT. It codes for CASSPLAGGLADTQYF. The rearrangement uses TRBV18 and TRBJ2-3; 11 positions match TRBD2. There are 16 residues in the CDR3. CDR1 and CDR2 (germline): KGHSH, LQKENI. The V segment lost 3 bases and the J segment 4 bases; nucleotides outside the gene matches: 6.

This chain joins TRBV7-8 and TRBJ1-1, with a tentative D call TRBD1 (5 bases). In germline, CDR1 is SGHVS, CDR2 FQNEAQ. V shed 5 bases and J shed 8 bases, with 21 bases lying between them. The CDR3 contains 15 residues. Here the CDR3 reads CASSEDRLELYEAFF. DNA of the CDR3: TGTGCCAGCAGCGAAGACAGACTTGAACTTTACGAAGCTTTCTTT. Based on the CDR3 plus reference TRBV7-8 and TRBJ1-1, the full variable domain is GAGVSQSPRYKVAKRGQDVALRCDPISGHVSLFWYQQALGQGPEFLTYFQNEAQLDKSGLPSDRFFAERPEGSVSTLKIQRTQQEDSAVYLCASSEDRLELYEAFFGQGTRLTVV.

The chain combines TRBV30 with TRBJ1-5; D remains ambiguous. Germline V gene sequence: CDR1 GTSNPN, CDR2 SVGIG (reference sequence). CDR3 length: 13 residues. Trimming cost V 4 bases and J 5 bases, with 12 bases left between them. CDR3 in DNA: TGTGCCTGGACGGGCCAAGGCGATCAGCCCCAGCATTTT. Translation: CAWTGQGDQPQHF.

The V gene is TRBV24-1, the J gene TRBJ1-6; D is unresolved. CDR1 and CDR2 from the germline V gene are KGHDR and SFDVKD. This CDR3 is built from 14 residues. V lost 12 bases and J lost 4, with 15 bases in between. CDR3 DNA: TGTGCCCCCGAGCCTCAGGCTTATAATTCACCCCTCCACTTT. Protein: CAPEPQAYNSPLHF.

This clone has only a few counts. The V and J genes are TRBV29-1 and TRBJ2-2, with a possible D match to TRBD2 (7 bases). The germline CDR1 and CDR2 sequences are SQVTM and ANQGSEA. The V gene lost 7 bases and the J gene lost 3 bases, with 12 bases spanning the gap. The CDR3 extends over 13 amino acids. CDR3 sequence (DNA): TGCAGCGCCCGGGGGGCGGACACCGGGGAGCTGTTTTTT. It yields the protein CSARGADTGELFF.